A selection of T cell receptor beta chains follows, all from one sample in a study of OX40 agonist ivuxolimab in advanced cancers. Clones were read by immunoSEQ multiplex PCR, and TCRdb kept only the in-frame ones, dropping some. Here the sample spans 45,000 to 50,000 clones, about nine tenths being singletons. The material was CD4+ or CD8+ T cells sorted from blood, obtained in a trial of the OX40 agonist ivuxolimab. The receptor source for this set is an adult with an advanced solid tumor such as melanoma, head and neck, liver or kidney cancer. The CDR3 runs from the conserved cysteine through the conserved F or W. The D gene is left open where the match is weak. The listing skips clone size in some rows; elsewhere it reads once, few, many or a size class.

abundance: NA
d_gene: NA
j_gene: TRBJ2-5
v_gene: TRBV7-9
CDR3aa: CASSSARTGETQYF
CDR3nt: TGTGCCAGCAGCTCCGCTCGGACTGGGGAGACCCAGTACTTC

abundance: NA
d_gene: NA
j_gene: TRBJ2-7
v_gene: TRBV10-2
CDR3aa: CASSESPRAYEQYF
CDR3nt: TGCGCCAGCAGTGAAAGCCCCAGGGCCTACGAGCAGTACTTC

abundance: NA
d_gene: NA
j_gene: TRBJ2-3
v_gene: TRBV5-8
CDR3aa: CASILRDTQYF
CDR3nt: TGTGCCAGCATCTTACGAGATACGCAGTATTTT

abundance: NA
d_gene: NA
j_gene: TRBJ1-2
v_gene: TRBV16
CDR3aa: CASSQLPPNYGYTF
CDR3nt: TGTGCCAGCAGCCAACTACCCCCAAACTATGGCTACACCTTC

abundance: once
d_gene: NA
j_gene: TRBJ2-3
v_gene: TRBV6-6
CDR3aa: CASSRLGPDTQYF
CDR3nt: TGTGCCAGCAGTAGACTAGGGCCAGATACGCAGTATTTT

abundance: few
d_gene: TRBD1
j_gene: TRBJ2-7
v_gene: TRBV4-2
CDR3aa: CASSQEAGTGGLYEQYF
CDR3nt: TGTGCCAGCAGCCAAGAGGCTGGGACAGGGGGTCTCTACGAGCAGTACTTC

abundance: NA
d_gene: NA
j_gene: TRBJ2-5
v_gene: TRBV4-1
CDR3aa: CASSPGFSQETQYF
CDR3nt: TGCGCCAGCAGCCCAGGGTTTTCCCAAGAGACCCAGTACTTC

abundance: NA
d_gene: NA
j_gene: TRBJ1-1
v_gene: TRBV7-9
CDR3aa: CASSFVAGMNTEAFF
CDR3nt: TGTGCCAGCAGCTTCGTCGCAGGCATGAACACTGAAGCTTTCTTT

abundance: NA
d_gene: TRBD1
j_gene: TRBJ1-4
v_gene: TRBV6-5
CDR3aa: CASESLATGEEKLFF
CDR3nt: TGTGCCAGCGAATCACTGGCGACAGGGGAAGAAAAACTGTTTTTT

abundance: NA
d_gene: TRBD2
j_gene: TRBJ2-7
v_gene: TRBV5-6
CDR3aa: CASSTGLAGEGRQYF
CDR3nt: TGTGCCAGCAGCACGGGACTAGCGGGGGAGGGGCGGCAGTACTTC

abundance: few
d_gene: TRBD2
j_gene: TRBJ2-7
v_gene: TRBV13
CDR3aa: CASSSVAGASYEQYF
CDR3nt: TGTGCCAGCAGCTCCGTAGCGGGGGCCAGCTACGAGCAGTACTTC

abundance: NA
d_gene: NA
j_gene: TRBJ2-7
v_gene: TRBV9
CDR3aa: CASSVGLDTGVYEQYF
CDR3nt: TGTGCCAGCAGCGTAGGTCTCGACACCGGGGTCTACGAGCAGTACTTC

abundance: NA
d_gene: TRBD1
j_gene: TRBJ2-1
v_gene: TRBV11-3
CDR3aa: CASSLDQTGSSYNEQFF
CDR3nt: TGTGCCAGCAGCTTAGATCAGACAGGGAGCTCCTACAATGAGCAGTTCTTC

abundance: many
d_gene: NA
j_gene: TRBJ1-5
v_gene: TRBV2
CDR3aa: CASSPEGGRSQPQHF
CDR3nt: TGTGCCAGCAGCCCGGAGGGGGGGCGGAGTCAGCCCCAGCATTTT

abundance: NA
d_gene: TRBD2
j_gene: TRBJ2-3
v_gene: TRBV7-9
CDR3aa: CASSSGGNTQYF
CDR3nt: TGTGCCAGCAGCTCGGGGGGGAATACGCAGTATTTT

abundance: NA
d_gene: TRBD1
j_gene: TRBJ2-7
v_gene: TRBV4-1
CDR3aa: CASSSMTGAPYEQYF
CDR3nt: TGCGCCAGCAGCTCAATGACAGGGGCACCCTACGAGCAGTACTTC

abundance: NA
d_gene: NA
j_gene: TRBJ1-6
v_gene: TRBV28
CDR3aa: CASSYPGQVYSPLHF
CDR3nt: TGTGCCAGCAGTTATCCGGGACAAGTTTATTCACCCCTCCACTTT

abundance: NA
d_gene: NA
j_gene: TRBJ2-3
v_gene: TRBV2
CDR3aa: CASSEEGWEADTQYF
CDR3nt: TGTGCCAGCAGTGAGGAGGGTTGGGAGGCAGATACGCAGTATTTT

abundance: NA
d_gene: NA
j_gene: TRBJ2-7
v_gene: TRBV28
CDR3aa: CASSETGTPEQYF
CDR3nt: TGTGCCAGCAGTGAGACCGGGACACCCGAGCAGTACTTC

abundance: NA
d_gene: TRBD2
j_gene: TRBJ2-1
v_gene: TRBV7-7
CDR3aa: CASSLELAGEYNEQFF
CDR3nt: TGTGCTAGCAGCTTAGAGCTAGCGGGAGAGTACAATGAGCAGTTCTTC

abundance: NA
d_gene: NA
j_gene: TRBJ2-2
v_gene: TRBV5-8
CDR3aa: CASSFRDTSMGELFF
CDR3nt: TGTGCCAGCAGCTTCCGGGACACATCTATGGGGGAGCTGTTTTTT

abundance: NA
d_gene: TRBD2
j_gene: TRBJ2-1
v_gene: TRBV4-1
CDR3aa: CASSQQSAGDEQFF
CDR3nt: TGCGCCAGCAGCCAGCAGAGCGCGGGGGATGAGCAGTTCTTC

abundance: NA
d_gene: TRBD2
j_gene: TRBJ2-7
v_gene: TRBV14
CDR3aa: CASSPGGGTSWIYEQYF
CDR3nt: TGTGCCAGCAGCCCTGGGGGCGGGACTAGCTGGATCTACGAGCAGTACTTC

abundance: NA
d_gene: NA
j_gene: TRBJ2-2
v_gene: TRBV11-2
CDR3aa: CASSLVIQGGTGELFF
CDR3nt: TGTGCCAGCAGCTTAGTTATCCAGGGGGGAACCGGGGAGCTGTTTTTT

abundance: NA
d_gene: TRBD1
j_gene: TRBJ1-1
v_gene: TRBV11-3
CDR3aa: CASGTGNTEAFF
CDR3nt: TGTGCCAGCGGGACAGGTAACACTGAAGCTTTCTTT

abundance: NA
d_gene: TRBD1
j_gene: TRBJ2-7
v_gene: TRBV7-9
CDR3aa: CASSGTGVSEQYF
CDR3nt: TGTGCCAGCAGCGGGACAGGGGTCTCTGAGCAGTACTTC

abundance: NA
d_gene: NA
j_gene: TRBJ2-1
v_gene: TRBV6-5
CDR3aa: CASGAVNYNEQFF
CDR3nt: TGTGCCAGCGGGGCAGTAAACTACAATGAGCAGTTCTTC

abundance: NA
d_gene: NA
j_gene: TRBJ2-7
v_gene: TRBV29-1
CDR3aa: CSATTGQSSYEQYF
CDR3nt: TGCAGCGCTACCACGGGACAAAGCTCCTACGAGCAGTACTTC

abundance: NA
d_gene: NA
j_gene: TRBJ2-7
v_gene: TRBV7-2
CDR3aa: CASSFRDGGYEQYF
CDR3nt: TGTGCCAGCAGCTTCCGGGACGGAGGCTACGAGCAGTACTTC

abundance: NA
d_gene: TRBD2
j_gene: TRBJ2-3
v_gene: TRBV2
CDR3aa: CASSEPGGGTDTQYF
CDR3nt: TGTGCCAGCAGTGAGCCCGGGGGGGGAACAGATACGCAGTATTTT

abundance: NA
d_gene: TRBD1
j_gene: TRBJ1-2
v_gene: TRBV6-1
CDR3aa: CASGTGEIYGYTF
CDR3nt: TGTGCCAGCGGGACAGGGGAGATCTATGGCTACACCTTC

abundance: NA
d_gene: TRBD2
j_gene: TRBJ2-7
v_gene: TRBV6-5
CDR3aa: CASTTSGALYEQYF
CDR3nt: TGTGCCAGCACAACTAGCGGGGCCCTCTACGAGCAGTACTTC

abundance: NA
d_gene: NA
j_gene: TRBJ2-7
v_gene: TRBV11-3
CDR3aa: CASSLGFDSRYEQYF
CDR3nt: TGTGCCAGCAGCTTAGGGTTCGACTCAAGGTACGAGCAGTACTTC

abundance: NA
d_gene: TRBD1
j_gene: TRBJ2-7
v_gene: TRBV7-9
CDR3aa: CASSLPPDGQGGYEQYF
CDR3nt: TGTGCCAGCAGCTTACCCCCAGACGGACAGGGGGGCTACGAGCAGTACTTC

abundance: NA
d_gene: NA
j_gene: TRBJ2-7
v_gene: TRBV5-1
CDR3aa: CASSLSAGASYEQYF
CDR3nt: TGCGCCAGCAGCTTGTCGGCAGGTGCTTCCTACGAGCAGTACTTC

abundance: NA
d_gene: NA
j_gene: TRBJ2-5
v_gene: TRBV5-4
CDR3aa: CASRGWSQETQYF
CDR3nt: TGTGCCAGCAGGGGCTGGTCTCAAGAGACCCAGTACTTC

abundance: NA
d_gene: NA
j_gene: TRBJ1-2
v_gene: TRBV28
CDR3aa: CASSLLGSHYGYTF
CDR3nt: TGTGCCAGCAGTTTATTGGGGTCTCACTATGGCTACACCTTC

abundance: once
d_gene: NA
j_gene: TRBJ1-2
v_gene: TRBV5-8
CDR3aa: CASSERSWTDVYGYTF
CDR3nt: TGTGCCAGCAGCGAACGCAGTTGGACGGATGTCTATGGCTACACCTTC

abundance: NA
d_gene: TRBD2
j_gene: TRBJ2-7
v_gene: TRBV7-9
CDR3aa: CASSGTSLEQYF
CDR3nt: TGTGCCAGCAGCGGGACTAGTCTCGAGCAGTACTTC

abundance: NA
d_gene: NA
j_gene: TRBJ1-6
v_gene: TRBV27
CDR3aa: CASRGIPNSPLHF
CDR3nt: TGTGCCAGCCGGGGAATTCCGAATTCACCCCTCCACTTT

abundance: few
d_gene: NA
j_gene: TRBJ1-2
v_gene: TRBV9
CDR3aa: CASSVAEAEPNYGYTF
CDR3nt: TGTGCCAGCAGCGTAGCAGAGGCAGAACCTAACTATGGCTACACCTTC

abundance: few
d_gene: NA
j_gene: TRBJ1-1
v_gene: TRBV27
CDR3aa: CASTNLGQNTEAFF
CDR3nt: TGTGCCAGCACCAACTTAGGGCAGAACACTGAAGCTTTCTTT

abundance: NA
d_gene: NA
j_gene: TRBJ2-7
v_gene: TRBV27
CDR3aa: CASSYTGYEQYF
CDR3nt: TGTGCCAGCAGCTACACAGGGTACGAGCAGTACTTC

abundance: NA
d_gene: NA
j_gene: TRBJ1-2
v_gene: TRBV29-1
CDR3aa: CSVTRKGGYTF
CDR3nt: TGCAGCGTTACTCGTAAGGGTGGCTACACCTTC

abundance: NA
d_gene: NA
j_gene: TRBJ1-1
v_gene: TRBV5-5
CDR3aa: CASTSGDGTGGVNTEAFF
CDR3nt: TGTGCCAGCACCTCCGGGGATGGGACTGGTGGCGTGAACACTGAAGCTTTCTTT

abundance: NA
d_gene: NA
j_gene: TRBJ2-4
v_gene: TRBV6-1
CDR3aa: CASSERDNGVTIQYF
CDR3nt: TGTGCCAGCAGTGAGAGGGACAATGGGGTTACCATTCAGTACTTC

abundance: NA
d_gene: TRBD1
j_gene: TRBJ2-7
v_gene: TRBV5-1
CDR3aa: CASSLESRDRGDEQYF
CDR3nt: TGCGCCAGCAGCTTGGAAAGCCGGGACAGGGGCGACGAGCAGTACTTC

abundance: NA
d_gene: TRBD2
j_gene: TRBJ2-2
v_gene: TRBV30
CDR3aa: CAWEGGVAGHTGELFF
CDR3nt: TGTGCCTGGGAGGGCGGGGTAGCGGGGCACACCGGGGAGCTGTTTTTT

abundance: NA
d_gene: NA
j_gene: TRBJ1-1
v_gene: TRBV4-1
CDR3aa: CASSQGPVHTEAFF
CDR3nt: TGCGCCAGCAGCCAAGGTCCAGTCCACACTGAAGCTTTCTTT

abundance: NA
d_gene: TRBD2
j_gene: TRBJ2-7
v_gene: TRBV19
CDR3aa: CASTPSQSSGSYEQYF
CDR3nt: TGTGCCAGTACCCCGTCTCAGTCTAGCGGTTCCTACGAGCAGTACTTC

abundance: NA
d_gene: NA
j_gene: TRBJ2-7
v_gene: TRBV7-9
CDR3aa: CAGMDSERYEQYF
CDR3nt: TGTGCCGGCATGGACAGCGAACGATACGAGCAGTACTTC

abundance: NA
d_gene: NA
j_gene: TRBJ1-3
v_gene: TRBV23-1
CDR3aa: CASKKGGSGNTIYF
CDR3nt: TGCGCCAGCAAGAAGGGAGGCTCTGGAAACACCATATATTTT

abundance: few
d_gene: TRBD2
j_gene: TRBJ2-7
v_gene: TRBV11-2
CDR3aa: CASSLDKGLALNF
CDR3nt: TGTGCCAGCAGCTTAGATAAGGGACTAGCATTGAACTTC

abundance: NA
d_gene: NA
j_gene: TRBJ1-1
v_gene: TRBV5-8
CDR3aa: CASSFHTGNTEAFF
CDR3nt: TGTGCCAGCAGCTTCCACACAGGGAACACTGAAGCTTTCTTT

abundance: NA
d_gene: TRBD1
j_gene: TRBJ2-7
v_gene: TRBV19
CDR3aa: CASSTGTGVLYEQYF
CDR3nt: TGTGCCAGTAGCACCGGGACAGGGGTTCTCTACGAGCAGTACTTC

abundance: NA
d_gene: TRBD2
j_gene: TRBJ2-2
v_gene: TRBV6-5
CDR3aa: CASSPGGWGTGELFF
CDR3nt: TGTGCCAGCAGCCCGGGGGGGTGGGGCACCGGGGAGCTGTTTTTT

abundance: NA
d_gene: TRBD2
j_gene: TRBJ2-2
v_gene: TRBV2
CDR3aa: CASSGPQELAGGYANTGELFF
CDR3nt: TGTGCCAGCAGTGGTCCCCAGGAGCTAGCGGGGGGCTACGCGAACACCGGGGAGCTGTTTTTT

abundance: medium-sized
d_gene: TRBD2
j_gene: TRBJ2-1
v_gene: TRBV29-1
CDR3aa: CSASSGRGNEQFF
CDR3nt: TGCAGCGCCTCTAGCGGGAGGGGGAATGAGCAGTTCTTC